A single sample gave rise to the 22 T cell receptor beta chains below, sequenced in a study of PD-1 blockade in classical Hodgkin lymphoma. As to time point: newly diagnosed, previously untreated cHL patient sample. Purification of CD4+ T cells from thawed PBMCs was achieved by magnetic negative selection. Data came from immunoSEQ multiplex PCR; TCRdb stores just in-frame clones and leaves some out. This table has around 21,000 clones, 90% to 95% appearing once. The sample taken for sequencing was CD4+ T cells from blood. The receptors were sampled from a human donor with classical Hodgkin lymphoma.

CDR3 sequence (DNA): TGTGCCATCAGTGAGTCCAGGGGATTCACCGGGGAGCTGTTTTTT. Residues: CAISESRGFTGELFF. This sequence joins TRBV10-3 and TRBJ2-2, with TRBD1 as a possible D gene (6 bases). Trimming removed 0 bases at V and 4 bases at J, with 9 bases between. From germline, CDR1 is ENHRY and CDR2 SYGVKD. The CDR3 is made up of 15 amino acids.

The chain couples TRBV7-9 to TRBJ2-5; 9 bases align to TRBD1. With V trimmed by 0 bases and J by 7 bases, 12 bases remained unmatched. CDR3 length equals 17 residues. Germline assignment: CDR1 SEHNR and CDR2 FQNEAQ (reference sequence). The DNA of the CDR3 is TGTGCCAGCAGCTTAGCGTCAACAGGGGGCGTTTTTCTGACCCAGTACTTC. Translating it yields CASSLASTGGVFLTQYF.

The rearrangement links TRBV7-9 to TRBJ2-3; TRBD1 matches at 10 bases. The CDR3 runs to 16 residues. After removal of 1 base from V and 2 bases from J, the junction contained 3 bases not matched to a gene. From germline, CDR1 is SEHNR and CDR2 FQNEAQ (reference sequence). CDR3 sequence (DNA): TGTGCCAGCAGCTTAGGGACAGGGGGGTCCACAGATACGCAGTATTTT. Its translation is CASSLGTGGSTDTQYF.

The chain combines TRBV7-8 with TRBJ1-2, with D hard to call. V lost 1 base and J 8 bases, leaving 11 bases between the germline ends. From germline, CDR1 is SGHVS and CDR2 FQNEAQ. The CDR3 length is 13 residues. The CDR3 is CASSLVTAGGYTF. The CDR3 coding sequence is TGTGCCAGCAGCTTAGTAACCGCCGGGGGCTACACCTTC.

The J gene is TRBJ2-3, the V gene TRBV6-1; D call uncertain. Per the germline V gene, CDR1 is MNHNS and CDR2 is SASEGT. Trimming removed 4 bases from V and 2 bases from J, with 10 bases in between. CDR3 length: 14 amino acids. The CDR3 loop is CASSVGSYTDTQYF. The DNA of the CDR3 is TGTGCCAGCAGTGTGGGCAGTTACACAGATACGCAGTATTTT.

The rearrangement links TRBV20-1 to TRBJ2-3; no clear D. Per germline, CDR1 DFQATT and CDR2 SNEGSKA (reference sequence). CDR3 length: 11 amino acids. Trimming took off 5 bases at V and 2 bases at J, with 5 bases between the two ends. The CDR3 loop is CSAETTDTQYF. The CDR3 region has the DNA TGCAGTGCTGAGACCACAGATACGCAGTATTTT.

The V gene is TRBV18, the J gene TRBJ2-1; D call uncertain. CDR3 length: 15 amino acids. Germline V gives CDR1 KGHSH, CDR2 LQKENI. With 5 bases removed from V and 1 base from J, the gap between germline ends came to 12 bases. DNA for the CDR3: TGTGCCAGCTCAATAGGAGTCTCTTCCTACAATGAGCAGTTCTTC. Protein product: CASSIGVSSYNEQFF. The full variable domain, rest sourced from reference TRBV18 and TRBJ2-1, is NAGVMQNPRHLVRRRGQEARLRCSPMKGHSHVYWYRQLPEEGLKFMVYLQKENIIDESGMPKERFSAEFPKEGPSILRIQQVVRGDSAAYFCASSIGVSSYNEQFFGPGTRLTVL.

The chain employs TRBV7-9 and TRBJ2-3; 15 nucleotides align to TRBD2. CDR3 size: 19 residues. Looked up from germline, CDR1 is SEHNR and CDR2 is FQNEAQ (reference sequence). V lost 0 bases and J lost 0; bases outside the gene matches: 4. In nucleotides, the CDR3 is TGTGCCAGCAGCTTAGCGTTGGGGACTAGCGGGGGGAGCACAGATACGCAGTATTTT. It is translated as CASSLALGTSGGSTDTQYF.

The chain couples TRBV2 to TRBJ1-2; 8 nucleotides match TRBD1. There are 14 residues in the CDR3. V shed 8 bases and J 1 base; nucleotides not matched to a gene: 6. Germline V gene lookup returns CDR1 SNHLY and CDR2 FYNNEI. CDR3 sequence reads: CASGDRSRNYGYTF. The CDR3 DNA follows: TGTGCCAGCGGGGACAGGTCTCGTAACTATGGCTACACCTTC. The entire variable domain, with the rest obtained from reference TRBV2 and TRBJ1-2, is as follows: EPEVTQTPSHQVTQMGQEVILRCVPISNHLYFYWYRQILGQKVEFLVSFYNNEISEKSEIFDDQFSVERPDGSNFTLKIRSTKLEDSAMYFCASGDRSRNYGYTFGSGTRLTVV.

The V and J genes are TRBV5-7 and TRBJ2-1; D is uncertain. TRBV5-7 is an ORF for which the function is uncertain. The CDR3 spans 13 residues. The V end was cut by 3 bases, the J end by 4 bases, with 8 bases between. The chain's CDR3 is CASSSNVYNEQFF. The CDR3 coding sequence is TGTGCCAGCAGCTCCAACGTATACAATGAGCAGTTCTTC.

J is TRBJ2-5 and V is TRBV7-2, with TRBD1 identical over 10 bases. In germline, CDR1 is SGHTA, CDR2 FQGNSA. Unmatched junction bases numbered 1, after V lost 1 base and J lost 5 bases. The CDR3 length is 14 residues. Here the CDR3 DNA reads TGTGCCAGCAGCTTAGGGGGACAGGGGGAGACCCAGTACTTC. This gives the protein CASSLGGQGETQYF.

This chain connects TRBV11-2 to TRBJ1-2; D gene unclear. Trimming took 4 bases from V and 6 from J, leaving 15 bases between them. The CDR3 loop spans 14 amino acids. Germline V gene sequence: CDR1 SGHAT, CDR2 FQNNGV. CDR3 residues: CASSSTTTGDGYTF. CDR3 sequence (DNA): TGTGCCAGCAGCTCAACGACGACGGGCGATGGCTACACCTTC. Full variable domain (outside the CDR3, taken from reference TRBV11-2 and TRBJ1-2): EAGVAQSPRYKIIEKRQSVAFWCNPISGHATLYWYQQILGQGPKLLIQFQNNGVVDDSQLPKDRFSAERLKGVDSTLKIQPAKLEDSAVYLCASSSTTTGDGYTFGSGTRLTVV.

The J gene is TRBJ2-3, the V gene TRBV5-4; either TRBD1 or TRBD2 may fit D (6 bases each). The V and J ends lost 0 bases and 5 bases respectively, with 16 bases between them. CDR1 and CDR2 (germline): SGHNT, YYREEE (reference sequence). There are 16 residues in the CDR3. The chain's CDR3 is CASSLVSGAGGDTQYF. The CDR3 nucleotides are TGTGCCAGCAGCTTGGTCTCGGGGGCCGGGGGAGATACGCAGTATTTT.

The chain links TRBV6-5 to TRBJ2-7, with a tentative D call TRBD1 (5 bases). The germline V gene has CDR1 MNHEY and CDR2 SVGAGI. Trimming pared 0 bases from V and 7 bases from J, leaving 10 bases between. The CDR3 runs 13 residues. The CDR3 loop is CASSYSGLGEQYF. The DNA of the CDR3 is TGTGCCAGCAGTTACTCGGGGCTCGGGGAGCAGTACTTC.

The rearrangement links TRBV27 to TRBJ1-6, with D tentatively TRBD1 (5 bases). Trimming removed 3 bases from V and 6 bases from J, with 9 bases in between. CDR3 size: 14 residues. The germline CDR1 and CDR2 sequences are MNHEY and SMNVEV (reference sequence). The CDR3 DNA follows: TGTGCCAGCAGTTTTCGGCAGGGTAATTCACCCCTCCACTTT. Translated: CASSFRQGNSPLHF.

V and J are TRBV19 and TRBJ2-1; 10 bases are a match to TRBD1. This CDR3 is built from 16 residues. Germline values: CDR1 LNHDA, CDR2 SQIVND (reference sequence). Trimming at V came to 8 bases and at J to 2 bases, leaving 9 bases not matched to a gene. The CDR3 spells CASSYRGQGTYNEQFF. The CDR3 nucleotides read TGTGCCAGTTCATACCGGGGACAGGGGACCTACAATGAGCAGTTCTTC.

The chain has TRBV7-2 and TRBJ2-7; D is undetermined. V lost 5 bases and J 1 base, leaving 12 bases between the germline ends. Germline-derived CDR1 and CDR2 are SGHTA and FQGNSA. The CDR3 consists of 14 residues. The CDR3 sequence is CASSPGGSSYEQYF. The CDR3 coding sequence is TGTGCCAGCAGCCCGGGCGGAAGTTCCTACGAGCAGTACTTC.

The rearrangement links TRBV11-2 to TRBJ1-3; 7 nucleotides match TRBD1. The CDR3 runs 16 residues. V trimming: 2 bases; J trimming: 7 bases; junction bases outside the gene matches: 11. Germline values: CDR1 SGHAT, CDR2 FQNNGV. For the CDR3, the DNA is TGTGCCAGCAGCTTAAGGTCCCAGACAGGGAGGAACACCATATATTTT. Its protein is CASSLRSQTGRNTIYF.

The V call is TRBV9, the J call TRBJ1-5; 9 positions agree with TRBD1. The CDR3 is 15 residues long. V gave up 4 bases and J gave up 3 bases; unmatched junction bases: 5. Germline values: CDR1 SGDLS, CDR2 YYNGEE. CDR3 bases: TGTGCCAGCAGCCGGGGACAGGGCTACAATCAGCCCCAGCATTTT. This gives the protein CASSRGQGYNQPQHF.

This rearrangement joins TRBV18 to TRBJ2-2; TRBD2 matches 8 bases. CDR1 KGHSH and CDR2 LQKENI come from the germline V gene. V trimming: 4 bases; J trimming: 2 bases; junction bases outside the gene matches: 6. The CDR3 extends over 16 amino acids. The CDR3, as DNA: TGTGCCAGCTCACTCGGGTTAGCGGGAAACACCGGGGAGCTGTTTTTT. Its protein is CASSLGLAGNTGELFF.

This clone occurred once. This chain connects TRBV6-1 to TRBJ1-1, with unresolved D. The V end lost 4 bases, the J end lost 8 bases, and 8 bases lay between the germline ends. Germline lookup yields CDR1 MNHNS and CDR2 SASEGT. CDR3 length equals 11 residues. Here the CDR3 DNA reads TGTGCCAGCAGTGGTCGTTTAGAAGCTTTCTTT. Protein product: CASSGRLEAFF.

The chain recombines TRBV27 with TRBJ1-1, with no clear D. Germline CDR1 reads MNHEY; CDR2 reads SMNVEV (reference sequence). The CDR3 contains 14 residues. V gave up 5 bases and J gave up 5 bases, with 15 bases separating them. The chain's CDR3 is CASSRWGGETEAFF. In DNA, the CDR3 is TGTGCCAGCAGTCGGTGGGGTGGGGAGACTGAAGCTTTCTTT.